The 2 T cell receptor beta chains below all came from one sample that was sequenced in a study of OX40 agonist ivuxolimab in advanced cancers. Assay used: immunoSEQ multiplex PCR; TCRdb lists only in-frame clones, some missing. The data show over 50,000 clones, with approximately 86% seen just once and 0.52% held by the top ten. Sequenced material: CD4+ or CD8+ T cells sorted from blood, taken in a trial of the OX40 agonist ivuxolimab. The receptors shown here come from an adult with an advanced solid tumor such as melanoma, head and neck, liver or kidney cancer.

The rearrangement links TRBV7-2 to TRBJ2-7, with TRBD2 identical over 10 bases. Trimming cost V 7 bases and J 2 bases; bases outside gene matches: 5. This CDR3 has 14 residues. The germline CDR1 and CDR2 sequences are SGHTA and FQGNSA. CDR3 sequence reads: CASTRTSGPYEQYF. CDR3 nucleotides: TGTGCCAGCACCCGGACTAGCGGACCCTACGAGCAGTACTTC.

The chain's CDR3 is CASSLARQGGEETQYF. In nucleotides, the CDR3 is TGTGCCAGCAGCTTAGCGCGGCAGGGAGGGGAGGAGACCCAGTACTTC. The chain joins TRBV7-8 to TRBJ2-5; TRBD2 matches at 7 bases. The CDR3 runs 16 residues. V was clipped by 0 bases and J by 5 bases; unmatched bases: 9. Per germline, CDR1 SGHVS and CDR2 FQNEAQ.